This is a list of T cell receptor beta chains from one sample in a study of Ad26.COV2.S vaccination and SARS-CoV-2 variants. Here immunoSEQ multiplex PCR was the method, and the copy in TCRdb shows in-frame clones only, minus some. The table has 410,000 or so clones, 90% seen once. The source material was peripheral blood, sampled in a trial of Ad26.COV2.S vaccine versus placebo. The receptors were sampled from a person aged 18-60 years who received the Ad26.COV2.S COVID-19 vaccine or a placebo. Each CDR3 is given with its conserved first and last residue. A D gene is named only where the DNA matches it firmly. Clone size is given for some rows only: seen once, a few or many times, or a class if the clone is expanded.

clone size: -; V gene: TRBV7-9; D gene: -; J gene: TRBJ1-1; CDR3 length: 13; CDR3 protein: CASSLAHTTEAFF; CDR3 DNA: TGTGCCAGCAGCTTAGCTCATACGACTGAAGCTTTCTTT
clone size: -; V gene: TRBV7-2; D gene: TRBD1; J gene: TRBJ2-5; CDR3 length: 16; CDR3 protein: CASSSRTGQNKETQYF; CDR3 DNA: TGTGCCAGCAGCTCCCGGACAGGGCAAAACAAGGAGACCCAGTACTTC
clone size: -; V gene: TRBV7-2; D gene: TRBD1; J gene: TRBJ2-5; CDR3 length: 15; CDR3 protein: CASSLWTGMEETQYF; CDR3 DNA: TGTGCCAGCAGCCTATGGACAGGGATGGAAGAGACCCAGTACTTC
clone size: -; V gene: TRBV20-1; D gene: -; J gene: TRBJ2-7; CDR3 length: 11; CDR3 protein: CSARDSYEQYF; CDR3 DNA: TGCAGTGCTCGGGACTCCTACGAGCAGTACTTC
clone size: many; V gene: TRBV28; D gene: -; J gene: TRBJ1-1; CDR3 length: 13; CDR3 protein: CASSPNWITEAFF; CDR3 DNA: TGTGCCAGCAGCCCCAATTGGATCACTGAAGCTTTCTTT
clone size: -; V gene: TRBV5-4; D gene: TRBD1; J gene: TRBJ1-1; CDR3 length: 14; CDR3 protein: CASSLETGMTEAFF; CDR3 DNA: TGTGCCAGCAGCTTGGAGACAGGGATGACTGAAGCTTTCTTT
clone size: -; V gene: TRBV15; D gene: -; J gene: TRBJ2-7; CDR3 length: 15; CDR3 protein: CATSRDRGRVYEQYF; CDR3 DNA: TGTGCCACCAGCAGAGATCGGGGAAGGGTCTACGAGCAGTACTTC
clone size: once; V gene: TRBV4-3; D gene: TRBD2; J gene: TRBJ2-7; CDR3 length: 16; CDR3 protein: CASSQEWASGRYEQYF; CDR3 DNA: TGCGCCAGCAGCCAAGAGTGGGCTAGCGGGCGCTACGAGCAGTACTTC
clone size: -; V gene: TRBV24-1; D gene: TRBD1; J gene: TRBJ2-7; CDR3 length: 15; CDR3 protein: CATSDPGQGHYEQYF; CDR3 DNA: TGTGCCACCAGTGATCCGGGACAGGGGCACTACGAGCAGTACTTC
clone size: once; V gene: TRBV11-2; D gene: -; J gene: TRBJ1-1; CDR3 length: 12; CDR3 protein: CASRSGVPEAFF; CDR3 DNA: TGTGCCAGCAGGTCAGGTGTACCTGAAGCTTTCTTT